Listed below are T cell receptor beta chains from one sample, sequenced in a study of cytotoxic CD8 clonotypes in ibrutinib-treated CLL. Libraries were prepared by immunoSEQ multiplex PCR; TCRdb keeps only in-frame clonotypes and omits some of them. The sample lists about 12,000 clones; approximately 67% were seen once. The sample was PBMCs, taken before ibrutinib treatment. All receptors come from a human donor with chronic lymphocytic leukemia. The CDR3 runs from the conserved cysteine through the conserved F or W. The order of the fields is J gene, V gene, D gene, clone size, CDR3 DNA, CDR3 protein. The D gene is left open where the match is weak. Size tells how often a clone was seen (once, few, many) or the class of an expanded clone, and some rows leave it out.

TRBJ2-1,TRBV7-8,NA,NA,TGTGCCAGCAGCACCCGGGGGGCTAGCAATGAGCAGTTCTTC,CASSTRGASNEQFF
TRBJ2-3,TRBV28,TRBD2,NA,TGTGCCAGCAGTCCCGGACTAGCGGGGAACACAGATACGCAGTATTTT,CASSPGLAGNTDTQYF
TRBJ2-3,TRBV14,TRBD2,NA,TGTGCCAGCAGCCAAGCCCGTGTAGCGGGGAGCACAGATACGCAGTATTTT,CASSQARVAGSTDTQYF
TRBJ2-1,TRBV6-5,NA,NA,TGTGCCAGCAGTTACGAAGGCTTCTCCTACAATGAGCAGTTCTTC,CASSYEGFSYNEQFF
TRBJ2-3,TRBV9,TRBD2,once,TGTGCCAGCAGCGCAGGACTAGCGGGGACTGATACGCAGTATTTT,CASSAGLAGTDTQYF
TRBJ2-3,TRBV27,NA,once,TGTGCCAGCAGTTCGAGAATAACCCGTATTAACACAGATACGCAGTATTTT,CASSSRITRINTDTQYF
TRBJ1-1,TRBV10-3,NA,few,TGTGCCACTCAGGGACGTGAAGCTTTCTTT,CATQGREAFF
TRBJ1-1,TRBV19,NA,NA,TGTGCCAGTAGTATAATGCGGACAGCTGAAGCTTTCTTT,CASSIMRTAEAFF
TRBJ1-1,TRBV19,NA,NA,TGTGCCAGTAGTACCACCCTGGTGGCTGAAGCTTTCTTT,CASSTTLVAEAFF
TRBJ1-4,TRBV6-6,NA,NA,TGTGCCAGCAGTTACTCAGATAATGAAAAACTGTTTTTT,CASSYSDNEKLFF
TRBJ2-5,TRBV30,TRBD1,NA,TGTGCCTGGAGTGTCGGACAGGCGATAGAGACCCAGTACTTC,CAWSVGQAIETQYF
TRBJ1-5,TRBV7-2,NA,few,TGTGCCAGCAGCCCTTTTGGTCAGCCCCAGCATTTT,CASSPFGQPQHF
TRBJ2-3,TRBV19,TRBD1,NA,TGTGCCAGTAGCGACAGGGGGCCCACAGATACGCAGTATTTT,CASSDRGPTDTQYF
TRBJ2-1,TRBV9,NA,NA,TGTGCCAGCAGCCATCGCACCGGGGGAGGTGAGCAGTTCTTC,CASSHRTGGGEQFF
TRBJ1-6,TRBV30,TRBD1,NA,TGTGCCTGGAGGTTCCCTGGGACAGGGGCCTATAATTCACCCCTCCACTTT,CAWRFPGTGAYNSPLHF
TRBJ2-1,TRBV7-2,NA,few,TGTGCCAGCAGCTTTACTAACAGGCGGGACCAGTTCTTC,CASSFTNRRDQFF
TRBJ2-7,TRBV28,TRBD2,NA,TGTGCCAGCAGGGGGAGGGCCCTCTACGAGCAGTACTTC,CASRGRALYEQYF
TRBJ1-2,TRBV5-1,NA,few,TGCGCCAGCAAAATAGACGAGACTAACTATGGCTACACCTTC,CASKIDETNYGYTF
TRBJ2-7,TRBV6-1,TRBD2,NA,TGTGCCAGCAGTGAAGCCGGACCGGGGGGATACGAGCAGTACTTC,CASSEAGPGGYEQYF
TRBJ2-1,TRBV19,NA,NA,TGTGCCAGTAGTATTCCCATCGGCAGCTCCTACAATGAGCAGTTCTTC,CASSIPIGSSYNEQFF
TRBJ2-5,TRBV5-1,NA,NA,TGCGCCAGCAGCTTGGTCAGCCAAGAGACCCAGTACTTC,CASSLVSQETQYF
TRBJ1-2,TRBV5-1,NA,NA,TGCGCCAGCAGCTTGGGACAGGCTACTAACTATGGCTACACCTTC,CASSLGQATNYGYTF
TRBJ1-2,TRBV30,NA,NA,TGTGCCTGGAGTGTACCAGGGGAGGGTAACTATGGCTACACCTTC,CAWSVPGEGNYGYTF
TRBJ1-2,TRBV5-1,NA,few,TGCGCCAGCAGCTTGGAGTCCCCTAACTATGGCTACACCTTC,CASSLESPNYGYTF
TRBJ2-2,TRBV11-3,NA,NA,TGTGCCAGCAGCTTAGGGTCGGGTAACACCGGGGAGCTGTTTTTT,CASSLGSGNTGELFF
TRBJ1-5,TRBV27,TRBD1,NA,TGTGCCAGCAGGCGGACAGGGAACAATCAGCCCCAGCATTTT,CASRRTGNNQPQHF
TRBJ1-4,TRBV6-1,NA,few,TGTGCCAGCAACCGACAGCGTGCAACTAATGAAAAACTGTTTTTT,CASNRQRATNEKLFF
TRBJ2-1,TRBV6-1,TRBD2,few,TGTGCCAGCACACCGGGGGGGCATGAGCAGTTCTTC,CASTPGGHEQFF
TRBJ2-7,TRBV5-1,NA,NA,TGCGCCAGTCGGTGGAGCGGATCCTACGAGCAGTACTTC,CASRWSGSYEQYF
TRBJ2-2,TRBV7-2,TRBD2,few,TGTGCCAGCAGCGTCAGGCTAGCGGGTAACACCGGGGAGCTGTTTTTT,CASSVRLAGNTGELFF
TRBJ2-1,TRBV30,NA,NA,TGTGCCTGGAGTTTGGGAGGTGAGCAGTTCTTC,CAWSLGGEQFF
TRBJ1-2,TRBV21-1,NA,NA,TGTGCCAGCAGCGCCTCGCTCTGGGACTATGGCTACACCTTC,CASSASLWDYGYTF
TRBJ1-4,TRBV13,NA,large,TGTGCCAGCAGCTTAGGCCAATGGGCAACTAATGAAAAACTGTTTTTT,CASSLGQWATNEKLFF
TRBJ2-3,TRBV7-3,NA,few,TGTGCCAGCAGCTTAAGAGCCGGGCCAGGGGATACGCAGTATTTT,CASSLRAGPGDTQYF
TRBJ2-3,TRBV18,TRBD1,NA,TGTGCCAGCTCACCACCGTCAGGGGGCCGTAGCACAGATACGCAGTATTTT,CASSPPSGGRSTDTQYF
TRBJ2-1,TRBV6-5,TRBD2,NA,TGTGCCAGCAAGAGCGGGGTCAGAAACAATGAGCAGTTCTTC,CASKSGVRNNEQFF
TRBJ2-5,TRBV5-1,NA,once,TGCGCCAGCAGCATGGGGGACATCACTGGAGGAGAGACCCAGTACTTC,CASSMGDITGGETQYF
TRBJ2-7,TRBV27,NA,NA,TGTGCCAGCAGTCCTGAGCTCGCCTCCTACGAGCAGTACTTC,CASSPELASYEQYF
TRBJ1-5,TRBV6-5,NA,few,TGTGCCAGCAGACAAATAACAGGCAATCAGCCCCAGCATTTT,CASRQITGNQPQHF
TRBJ1-2,TRBV29-1,NA,few,TGCAGCGCCCGAAAAGGGGTGGGTGGCTACACCTTC,CSARKGVGGYTF
TRBJ2-3,TRBV7-6,NA,few,TGTGCCAGCAGCTTAGCGGCCGGAGGGGGACTTGGCACAGATACGCAGTATTTT,CASSLAAGGGLGTDTQYF
TRBJ2-6,TRBV5-1,NA,NA,TGCGCCAGCAGCCGGGACCTCAGCTCTGGGGCCAACGTCCTGACTTTC,CASSRDLSSGANVLTF
TRBJ2-3,TRBV19,TRBD2,NA,TGTGCCAGTACCAGAGCGGGGGGGAGCACAGATACGCAGTATTTT,CASTRAGGSTDTQYF
TRBJ1-1,TRBV6-1,TRBD1,NA,TGTGCCAGCAGTGAGTACAGGGGACTGGTTATTGCTTTCTTT,CASSEYRGLVIAFF
TRBJ1-2,TRBV2,NA,NA,TGTGCCAGCAGTGAGCAGGGCGACTATGGCTACACCTTC,CASSEQGDYGYTF
TRBJ2-5,TRBV9,NA,once,TGTGCCAGCAGCGTTCAAGGACACCAAGAGACCCAGTACTTC,CASSVQGHQETQYF
TRBJ2-7,TRBV27,NA,NA,TGTGCCAGCGGGCAGGGTAGACTCAACGAGCAGTACTTC,CASGQGRLNEQYF
TRBJ1-2,TRBV7-4,NA,NA,TGTGCCAGCAGCCCAGATTGGGGGGACTATGGCTACACCTTC,CASSPDWGDYGYTF
TRBJ1-1,TRBV19,NA,NA,TGTGCCAGCCAGAACAGGGTCGGGATGAACACTGAAGCTTTCTTT,CASQNRVGMNTEAFF
TRBJ2-2,TRBV20-1,NA,few,TGCAGTGCTAGAGGGGTCGGGGAGCTGTTTTTT,CSARGVGELFF
TRBJ1-5,TRBV12-1,NA,NA,TGTGCCAGCAGCTTAAAGCCCCAGCATTTT,CASSLKPQHF
TRBJ2-4,TRBV11-2,NA,NA,TGTGCCAGCAGCTTGTGGTCCCCAAACTACATTCAGTACTTC,CASSLWSPNYIQYF
TRBJ2-1,TRBV5-8,TRBD2,NA,TGTGCCAGCAGCTTACGAGCGGGGTACAATGAGCAGTTCTTC,CASSLRAGYNEQFF
TRBJ2-7,TRBV11-2,NA,NA,TGTGCCAGCAGCTTGATCCCCTCCTACGAGCAGTACTTC,CASSLIPSYEQYF
TRBJ1-4,TRBV5-4,NA,NA,TGTGCCAGCAGCTTGACAGGGCATGAAAAACTGTTTTTT,CASSLTGHEKLFF
TRBJ2-1,TRBV27,TRBD1,few,TGTGCCAGCAGAGGGGACAGCCCCTACAATGAGCAGTTCTTC,CASRGDSPYNEQFF
TRBJ2-3,TRBV19,NA,NA,TGTGCCAGTAGTATAGGGGGAGGCAGCACAGATACGCAGTATTTT,CASSIGGGSTDTQYF
TRBJ2-7,TRBV4-3,TRBD2,NA,TGCGCCAGCAGCCAACTAGCGGGCTACGAGCAGTACTTC,CASSQLAGYEQYF
TRBJ2-1,TRBV7-9,TRBD2,NA,TGTGCCAGCAGCTCGACCCGGGACTACGGTGAGCAGTTCTTC,CASSSTRDYGEQFF
TRBJ2-5,TRBV2,NA,few,TGTGCCAGCAGCGGTGGGACGGTATGGGAGACCCAGTACTTC,CASSGGTVWETQYF